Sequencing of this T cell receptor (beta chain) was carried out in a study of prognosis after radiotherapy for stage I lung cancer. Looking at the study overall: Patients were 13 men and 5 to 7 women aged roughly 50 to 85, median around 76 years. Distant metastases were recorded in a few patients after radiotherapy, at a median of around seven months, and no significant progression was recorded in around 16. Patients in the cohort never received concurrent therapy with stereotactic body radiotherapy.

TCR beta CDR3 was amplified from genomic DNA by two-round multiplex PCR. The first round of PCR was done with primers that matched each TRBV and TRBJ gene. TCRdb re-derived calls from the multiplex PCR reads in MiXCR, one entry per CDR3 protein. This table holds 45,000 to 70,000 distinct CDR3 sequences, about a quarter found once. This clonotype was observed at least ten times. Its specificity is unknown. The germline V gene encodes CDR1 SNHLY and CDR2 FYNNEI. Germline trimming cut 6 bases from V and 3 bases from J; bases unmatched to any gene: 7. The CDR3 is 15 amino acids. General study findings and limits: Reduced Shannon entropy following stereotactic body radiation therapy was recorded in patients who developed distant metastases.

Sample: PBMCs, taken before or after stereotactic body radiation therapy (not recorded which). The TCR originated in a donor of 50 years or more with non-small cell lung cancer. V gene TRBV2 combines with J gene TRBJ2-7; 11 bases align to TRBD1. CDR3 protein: CASRGGTGGGYEQYF. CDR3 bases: TGTGCCAGCAGGGGCGGGACAGGGGGAGGCTACGAGCAGTACTTC.